A single sample is the source of the 9 T cell receptor beta chains below, sequenced in a study of blood T cell repertoires in COVID-19. Data came from immunoSEQ multiplex PCR; TCRdb stores just in-frame clones and leaves some out. The data contain 250,000 or so clones, approximately 83% of them seen just once; the ten biggest clones take up more than 3%. The specimen sequenced was PBMCs or T cells enriched from blood (not recorded which). The source is a man between 45 and 60 years old who had recovered from COVID-19.

The chain joins TRBV7-2 to TRBJ1-5; 11 bases line up with TRBD1. The CDR3 loop spans 17 amino acids. From germline, CDR1 is SGHTA and CDR2 FQGNSA. J was trimmed by 1 base and V by 2 bases; bases with no gene match: 4. The CDR3 is CASSLLGQGASNQPQHF. CDR3 DNA: TGTGCCAGCAGCTTACTCGGACAGGGGGCCAGCAATCAGCCCCAGCATTTT. The whole variable domain, filled in from reference TRBV7-2 and TRBJ1-5, reads GAGVSQSPSNKVTEKGKDVELRCDPISGHTALYWYRQSLGQGLEFLIYFQGNSAPDKSGLPSDRFSAERTGGSVSTLTIQRTQQEDSAVYLCASSLLGQGASNQPQHFGDGTRLSIL.

Concerning this clone itself: Additional DNA sequences in this sample encode the identical CDR3. This sequence joins TRBV18 and TRBJ1-2, with 7 bases that match TRBD1. This CDR3 is 13 amino acids long. The J segment lost 3 bases and the V segment lost 3 bases, leaving 1 base of the junction unmatched. Germline assignment: CDR1 KGHSH and CDR2 LQKENI. CDR3: CASSPGTDYGYTF. Written as DNA, the CDR3 is TGTGCCAGCTCACCTGGGACAGACTATGGCTACACCTTC.

This rearrangement joins TRBV5-4 to TRBJ1-2; 7 bases map to TRBD1. Trimming removed 4 bases from V and 6 bases from J; junction bases left unmatched: 9. Per the germline V gene, CDR1 is SGHNT and CDR2 is YYREEE (reference sequence). The CDR3 spans 14 residues. The CDR3 reads CASSTAQGRDGYTF. CDR3 nucleotides: TGTGCCAGCAGCACAGCACAGGGGCGGGATGGCTACACCTTC. Filled out from reference TRBV5-4 and TRBJ1-2, the complete variable domain reads ETGVTQSPTHLIKTRGQQVTLRCSSQSGHNTVSWYQQALGQGPQFIFQYYREEENGRGNFPPRFSGLQFPNYSSELNVNALELDDSALYLCASSTAQGRDGYTFGSGTRLTVV.

J is TRBJ1-2 and V is TRBV5-1; no reliable D call. V was clipped by 0 bases and J by 3 bases, with 9 bases between them. The CDR3 is made up of 14 amino acids. Germline values: CDR1 SGHRS, CDR2 YFSETQ. The CDR3 sequence is CASSLVGSDYGYTF. DNA for the CDR3: TGCGCCAGCAGCTTGGTAGGCAGCGACTATGGCTACACCTTC.

The gene calls are TRBV3-1 (or the pseudogene TRBV3-2) and TRBJ1-1, with a possible D match to TRBD1 (5 bases). The V end was cut by 3 bases, the J end by 3 bases, with 11 bases between. The CDR3 contains 14 residues. CDR1 LGHDT and CDR2 YNNKEL come from the germline V gene (reference sequence). As DNA, the CDR3 is TGTGCCAGCAGCCAGGTCTGGGGGGACACTGAAGCTTTCTTT. Translation gives CASSQVWGDTEAFF.

On this clone itself: The same CDR3 arises from other DNA sequences in this sample as well. The CDR3: CASSLSGAETQYF. CDR3 nucleotide sequence: TGTGCCAGCAGTCTTAGCGGGGCAGAGACCCAGTACTTC. V is TRBV12-3 or TRBV12-4 and J is TRBJ2-5; the match to TRBD2 covers 8 bases. V shed 5 bases, J shed 4 bases, and the junction held 3 bases outside the gene matches. This CDR3 is built from 13 residues.

This rearrangement joins TRBV11-1 to TRBJ2-1, with TRBD2 identical over 8 bases. V shed 5 bases, J shed 4 bases, and the junction held 7 bases outside the gene matches. CDR3 length: 15 residues. Germline V gives CDR1 SGHAT, CDR2 FQDESV (reference sequence). CDR3 sequence: CASSKNSGVYNEQFF. DNA of the CDR3: TGTGCCAGCAGCAAAAATAGCGGGGTATACAATGAGCAGTTCTTC.

The CDR3: CASSATGIISPLHF. Written as DNA, the CDR3 is TGTGCCAGCAGTGCTACAGGGATAATTTCACCCCTCCACTTT. The chain joins TRBV2 to TRBJ1-6, with D possibly matching TRBD1 (6 bases). CDR1 and CDR2 (germline): SNHLY, FYNNEI. Deletions cut 4 bases from V and 9 bases from J, with 13 bases between. The CDR3 has 14 residues.

The chain links TRBV10-3 to TRBJ1-2; 9 bases are shared with TRBD1. J gave up 6 bases and V 4 bases, and 9 bases lay outside the gene matches. CDR1 and CDR2 (germline): ENHRY, SYGVKD. CDR3 length: 15 amino acids. The CDR3 protein is CAISVPGQGKDGYTF. The CDR3 region has the DNA TGTGCCATCAGTGTACCGGGACAGGGAAAAGATGGCTACACCTTC.